These 6 T cell receptor beta chains originate from one sample sequenced in a study of T cell responses to AZD1222 COVID-19 vaccine. Produced via immunoSEQ multiplex PCR; TCRdb's table is partial and in-frame only. Among roughly 120,000 clones listed, about 90% were seen once. Source: peripheral blood, taken on day 0 of AZD1222 vaccination. The source is an adult in good health.

The rearrangement links TRBV7-9 to TRBJ2-1, with 11 bases identical to TRBD2. The CDR3 length is 18 residues. The germline V gene has CDR1 SEHNR and CDR2 FQNEAQ (reference sequence). Trimming took 1 base from V and 10 from J; bases not matched to a gene: 15. The CDR3 DNA is TGTGCCAGCAGCTTAGACGATAGCGGGAGGGCCGGGTCGCACGAGCAGTTCTTC. Amino acid sequence: CASSLDDSGRAGSHEQFF.

This chain joins TRBV28 and TRBJ1-2, with TRBD1 as a possible D gene (5 bases). Germline V gene lookup returns CDR1 MDHEN and CDR2 SYDVKM. Trimming cost V 7 bases and J 8 bases, with 20 bases left between them. The CDR3 loop spans 14 amino acids. The CDR3 DNA follows: TGTGCCAGCATTCTCCTCGGGGGATATGGAGGCTACACCTTC. Translated, it gives CASILLGGYGGYTF.

The V call is TRBV7-9, the J call TRBJ1-2, with D possibly being TRBD1 (6 bases). Germline V gene lookup returns CDR1 SEHNR and CDR2 FQNEAQ (reference sequence). This CDR3 is 14 amino acids long. V was cut by 5 bases and J by 7 bases, with 17 bases left in between. CDR3 sequence: CASSLFRGIGGYTF. The DNA for the CDR3 is TGTGCCAGCAGCCTCTTCAGGGGTATCGGTGGCTACACCTTC.

In its sample, this clone was seen once. This chain's CDR3 is CASSYSRGGTDTQYF. DNA of the CDR3: TGTGCCAGCAGTTATTCTCGTGGGGGTACAGATACGCAGTATTTT. The chain couples TRBV6-2 or TRBV6-3 to TRBJ2-3, with D perhaps assigned TRBD1 or TRBD2 (5 bases each). This CDR3 is 15 amino acids long. V was clipped by 3 bases and J by 3 bases, with 13 bases between them. CDR1 MNHEY and CDR2 SVGEGT come from the germline V gene.

The rearrangement uses TRBV7-2 and TRBJ2-5, with 11 bases lining up with TRBD1. The CDR3 is 16 amino acids. J gave up 1 base and V 5 bases, and 6 bases lay outside the gene matches. Per germline, CDR1 SGHTA and CDR2 FQGNSA. DNA of the CDR3: TGTGCCAGCAGCGGACCGGGACAGGGGGGCCAAGAGACCCAGTACTTC. Protein product: CASSGPGQGGQETQYF. Full variable domain (rest looked up from reference TRBV7-2 and TRBJ2-5): GAGVSQSPSNKVTEKGKDVELRCDPISGHTALYWYRQSLGQGLEFLIYFQGNSAPDKSGLPSDRFSAERTGGSVSTLTIQRTQQEDSAVYLCASSGPGQGGQETQYFGPGTRLLVL.

The rearrangement uses TRBV3-1 (or the pseudogene TRBV3-2) and TRBJ2-7; D is possibly TRBD2 (5 bases). Trimming took off 5 bases at V and 1 base at J, with 9 bases between the two ends. This CDR3 has 13 residues. Germline V gene sequence: CDR1 LGHDT, CDR2 YNNKEL (reference sequence). CDR3 sequence (DNA): TGTGCCAGCAGCAACCGGGGTTCCTACGAGCAGTACTTC. Its translation is CASSNRGSYEQYF.